Each of the 27 T cell receptor beta chains below was sequenced from the same sample in a study of cytomegalovirus exposure and HLA in healthy donors. 13 Jbeta primers and 60 Vbeta primers were used for the PCR. Profiled with immunoSEQ multiplex PCR; TCRdb holds only in-frame clones, not every one. The data hold approximately 130,000 clones, with around 75% observed a single time. The sample was PBMCs. Receptors were obtained from a man aged 25-45 years in good health and CMV-seronegative.

This chain uses TRBV30 with TRBJ2-5, with TRBD1 matching 7 bases. The CDR3 is made up of 18 amino acids. CDR1 is GTSNPN, CDR2 SVGIG, per germline (reference sequence). The V gene end was trimmed by 3 bases and the J gene end by 1 base; junction bases not matched to a gene: 17. The CDR3 loop reads CAWSGTAILSGAQETQYF. The CDR3 DNA is TGTGCCTGGAGCGGGACAGCTATCCTTTCCGGGGCCCAAGAGACCCAGTACTTC.

The J gene is TRBJ2-1, the V gene TRBV10-1, with 9 bases lining up with TRBD1. CDR1 WNHNN and CDR2 SYGVQD come from the germline V gene (reference sequence). This CDR3 is built from 14 residues. V shed 9 bases and J 2 bases; nucleotides not matched to a gene: 5. The CDR3 DNA sequence: TGCGCCAGAGGCCGGGACAGGGCCTACAATGAGCAGTTCTTC. Its translation is CARGRDRAYNEQFF.

The genes are TRBV5-6 and TRBJ2-7, with TRBD1 matching 8 bases. CDR3 length equals 16 residues. Germline loops: CDR1 SGHDT, CDR2 YYEEEE. With V trimmed by 5 bases and J by 3 bases, 13 bases remained unmatched. This CDR3 is CASRPLAPTGDYEQYF. The CDR3 DNA sequence: TGTGCCAGCAGACCGTTAGCCCCGACAGGGGACTACGAGCAGTACTTC.

This chain connects TRBV28 to TRBJ1-6; 7 positions agree with TRBD1. CDR1 and CDR2 (germline): MDHEN, SYDVKM. The CDR3 totals 15 residues. The junction had 9 bases not matched to a gene; V was cut back by 9 bases and J by 4 bases. As DNA, the CDR3 is TGTGCCAGTGACGGCCGACAGGGTTATAATTCACCCCTCCACTTT. It specifies CASDGRQGYNSPLHF.

The chain combines TRBV30 with TRBJ1-5, with 10 positions matching TRBD1. Germline trimming cut 0 bases from V and 7 bases from J; bases unmatched to any gene: 9. The CDR3 totals 16 residues. Germline assignment: CDR1 GTSNPN and CDR2 SVGIG (reference sequence). The chain's CDR3 is CAWSVFSGDRGQPQHF. Here the CDR3 DNA reads TGTGCCTGGAGTGTTTTCAGCGGGGACAGGGGCCAGCCCCAGCATTTT. Using reference TRBV30 and TRBJ1-5 for the parts outside the CDR3, the full variable domain is SQTIHQWPATLVQPVGSPLSLECTVEGTSNPNLYWYRQAAGRGLQLLFYSVGIGQISSEVPQNLSASRPQDRQFILSSKKLLLSDSGFYLCAWSVFSGDRGQPQHFGDGTRLSIL.

This chain connects TRBV28 to TRBJ1-5, with 8 bases identical to TRBD1. Germline values: CDR1 MDHEN, CDR2 SYDVKM. The V and J ends lost 2 bases and 7 bases, in that order; junction bases with no gene match: 7. The CDR3 consists of 15 residues. As DNA, the CDR3 is TGTGCCAGCAGTTTACTGACAGGGGTTAGGCAGCCCCAGCATTTT. The encoded protein is CASSLLTGVRQPQHF. Using reference TRBV28 and TRBJ1-5 for the parts outside the CDR3, the full variable domain is DVKVTQSSRYLVKRTGEKVFLECVQDMDHENMFWYRQDPGLGLRLIYFSYDVKMKEKGDIPEGYSVSREKKERFSLILESASTNQTSMYLCASSLLTGVRQPQHFGDGTRLSIL.

This sequence joins TRBV5-6 and TRBJ1-1; D is possibly TRBD1 (6 bases). Germline assignment: CDR1 SGHDT and CDR2 YYEEEE. CDR3 length: 15 residues. Trimming left V 7 bases short and J 1 base short, with 17 bases between. The CDR3: CASQGGLFANTEAFF. The CDR3 bases are TGTGCCAGCCAAGGGGGTTTGTTCGCGAACACTGAAGCTTTCTTT.

The chain recombines TRBV6-4 with TRBJ1-1; no firm D call. The CDR3 covers 11 residues. Trimming stripped 4 bases from V and 11 bases from J, with 11 bases between. Per the germline V gene, CDR1 is MRHNA and CDR2 is SNTAGT. CDR3 DNA sequence: TGTGCCAGCAGTGCCGCGATGTGGGCTTTCTTT. It yields the protein CASSAAMWAFF.

The rearrangement uses TRBV13 and TRBJ1-2; D is perhaps TRBD1 (6 bases). This CDR3 region has 15 residues. Germline V gene lookup returns CDR1 PRHDT and CDR2 FYEKMQ (reference sequence). Trimming left V 1 base short and J 6 bases short, with 15 bases between. CDR3 DNA: TGTGCCAGCAGCTTAGATCGACAGGACGGAGATGGCTACACCTTC. Translation gives CASSLDRQDGDGYTF.

The V and J genes are TRBV19 and TRBJ2-3, with 7 bases lining up with TRBD1. Germline lookup yields CDR1 LNHDA and CDR2 SQIVND (reference sequence). After removal of 7 bases from V and 0 bases from J, the junction contained 4 bases not matched to a gene. The length of the CDR3 is 14 residues. CDR3 nucleotides: TGTGCCAGTACGACGGACAGGAGCACAGATACGCAGTATTTT. Its translation is CASTTDRSTDTQYF.

The rearrangement joins TRBV27 to TRBJ2-7, with 9 bases identical to TRBD1. The J segment lost 4 bases and the V segment lost 6 bases, leaving 10 bases of the junction unmatched. CDR1 MNHEY and CDR2 SMNVEV come from the germline V gene (reference sequence). There are 15 residues in the CDR3. This chain's CDR3 is CASRAMGQGSYEQYF. The CDR3 nucleotides read TGTGCCAGCAGAGCAATGGGACAGGGCAGTTACGAGCAGTACTTC.

This clone was observed a few times. This chain connects TRBV7-2 to TRBJ1-5, with D hard to call. Germline assignment: CDR1 SGHTA and CDR2 FQGNSA. The CDR3 has 13 residues. The V and J ends lost 1 base and 7 bases respectively, with 8 bases between them. This chain's CDR3 is CASSLDRGQPQHF. The CDR3 region has the DNA TGTGCCAGCAGCTTAGATAGAGGCCAGCCCCAGCATTTT.

This clone appeared a few times. Written as DNA, the CDR3 is TGTGCCAGCAGGCCAGGGGGTCAAGAAAAACTGTTTTTT. Amino acids: CASRPGGQEKLFF. V is TRBV6-6 and J is TRBJ1-4; 7 bases are shared with TRBD1. The junction had 6 bases not matched to a gene; V was cut back by 6 bases and J by 8 bases. Germline V gene data show CDR1 as MNHNY and CDR2 as SVGAGI (reference sequence). This CDR3 is 13 amino acids long.

Here the CDR3 reads CATSRDITDNQPQHF. The CDR3 coding sequence is TGTGCCACCAGCAGAGACATCACAGACAATCAGCCCCAGCATTTT. The V call is TRBV15, the J call TRBJ1-5; D unclear. The CDR3 sequence is 15 residues long. The ends were cut back, 0 bases at V and 3 bases at J, with 9 bases in the middle. CDR1 and CDR2 (germline): LNHNV, YYDKDF (reference sequence).

This clone has just a few counts. The gene calls are TRBV6-1 and TRBJ2-3; 9 nucleotides line up with TRBD2. With V trimmed by 7 bases and J by 3 bases, 8 bases remained unmatched. This CDR3 region has 15 residues. From germline, CDR1 is MNHNS and CDR2 SASEGT. CDR3 coding DNA: TGTGCCAGCACTTTAGCGGGAGTGGGAACAGATACGCAGTATTTT. Translated: CASTLAGVGTDTQYF.

The chain uses TRBV9 and TRBJ1-4, with TRBD1 matching 7 bases. V gave up 4 bases and J gave up 5 bases; unmatched junction bases: 8. The length of the CDR3 is 15 residues. Germline V CDR1 and CDR2: SGDLS, YYNGEE. DNA for the CDR3: TGTGCCAGCAGCACAACGGGACAGTGGAATGAAAAACTGTTTTTT. Translating it yields CASSTTGQWNEKLFF.

The chain recombines TRBV5-1 with TRBJ2-7, with 7 bases lining up with TRBD1. Germline CDR1 reads SGHRS; CDR2 reads YFSETQ. Trimming took 0 bases from V and 3 from J; bases not matched to a gene: 9. The CDR3 totals 16 residues. The CDR3 DNA reads TGCGCCAGCAGCTTGGCTGTCGGGACAGAGGGCTACGAGCAGTACTTC. It yields the protein CASSLAVGTEGYEQYF.

The chain is built from TRBV28 and TRBJ2-3; D unresolved. The V and J ends lost 3 bases and 1 base respectively, with 8 bases between them. CDR3 length: 14 amino acids. The V gene's germline CDR1 is MDHEN and CDR2 SYDVKM. Written as DNA, the CDR3 is TGTGCCAGCAGTTTGTTCACACGCACAGATACGCAGTATTTT. This sequence encodes CASSLFTRTDTQYF.

The CDR3: CASSPTGHYGYTF. The CDR3, as DNA: TGTGCCAGCTCACCAACAGGGCACTATGGCTACACCTTC. The chain uses TRBV18 and TRBJ1-2; weak D call: TRBD1 (6 bases). V lost 2 bases and J 3 bases, leaving 7 bases between the germline ends. The CDR3 is 13 amino acids. The germline V gene has CDR1 KGHSH and CDR2 LQKENI.

The rearrangement uses TRBV9 and TRBJ2-7; D is perhaps TRBD1 (5 bases). The CDR3 runs to 13 residues. V was shortened by 0 bases and J by 6 bases, with 10 bases between the two germline ends. Per the germline V gene, CDR1 is SGDLS and CDR2 is YYNGEE. CDR3 sequence reads: CASSVEWGGEQYF. CDR3 nucleotide sequence: TGTGCCAGCAGCGTAGAGTGGGGCGGCGAGCAGTACTTC.

This sequence joins TRBV5-1 and TRBJ2-5; tentative D call: TRBD1 (6 bases). CDR1 and CDR2 (germline): SGHRS, YFSETQ. Trimming cost V 0 bases and J 4 bases, with 10 bases left between them. There are 14 residues in the CDR3. This CDR3 reads CASSLVGQGETQYF. The CDR3 DNA reads as TGCGCCAGCAGCTTGGTGGGACAAGGAGAGACCCAGTACTTC.

The gene calls are TRBV7-2 and TRBJ2-4; weak D call: TRBD1 (5 bases). The V and J ends lost 2 bases and 6 bases respectively, with 17 bases between them. The CDR3 is made up of 16 amino acids. From germline, CDR1 is SGHTA and CDR2 FQGNSA. CDR3 protein: CASSLWVGQGGNIQYF. The CDR3 DNA reads as TGTGCCAGCAGCTTATGGGTGGGGCAAGGTGGAAACATTCAGTACTTC.

The chain combines TRBV7-9 with TRBJ2-1; 10 nucleotides line up with TRBD2. The V segment lost 2 bases and the J segment 9 bases; nucleotides outside the gene matches: 4. The CDR3 runs 14 residues. CDR1 is SEHNR and CDR2 is FQNEAQ in the germline V gene (reference sequence). As DNA, the CDR3 is TGTGCCAGCAGCTTACAGCGGGGGGGCAGTGAGCAGTTCTTC. Its translation: CASSLQRGGSEQFF. The whole variable domain, filled in from reference TRBV7-9 and TRBJ2-1, reads DTGVSQNPRHKITKRGQNVTFRCDPISEHNRLYWYRQTLGQGPEFLTYFQNEAQLEKSRLLSDRFSAERPKGSFSTLEIQRTEQGDSAMYLCASSLQRGGSEQFFGPGTRLTVL.

The chain carries TRBV6-4 and TRBJ2-2, with TRBD2 matching 8 bases. This CDR3 region has 14 residues. Trimming took 2 bases from V and 6 from J; bases not matched to a gene: 2. Germline loops: CDR1 MRHNA, CDR2 SNTAGT. The CDR3 here is CASSDGREAGELFF. As DNA, the CDR3 is TGTGCCAGCAGTGACGGGCGGGAGGCCGGGGAGCTGTTTTTT.

The chain combines TRBV4-2 with TRBJ2-1, with D hard to call. Looked up from germline, CDR1 is LGHNA and CDR2 is YNFKEQ. The CDR3 is 17 residues long. V was cut by 0 bases and J by 3 bases, with 15 bases left in between. The CDR3 DNA is TGTGCCAGCAGCCAAGATCTAAGTAACTACGGCTACAATGAGCAGTTCTTC. Translated, it gives CASSQDLSNYGYNEQFF.

This clone has a single count. The chain recombines TRBV19 with TRBJ2-3, with 9 bases that match TRBD1. This CDR3 spans 16 amino acids. Germline lookup yields CDR1 LNHDA and CDR2 SQIVND (reference sequence). V shed 1 base and J 3 bases; nucleotides not matched to a gene: 5. The CDR3: CASSIGGQGRTDTQYF. Written as DNA, the CDR3 is TGTGCCAGTAGTATAGGGGGACAGGGAAGGACAGATACGCAGTATTTT.

This chain uses TRBV7-9 with TRBJ1-5; D remains unclear. This CDR3 has 13 residues. The ends were cut back, 2 bases at V and 4 bases at J, with 6 bases in the middle. CDR1 and CDR2 (germline): SEHNR, FQNEAQ (reference sequence). The CDR3 bases are TGTGCCAGCAGCTTAATGAGTAATCAGCCCCAGCATTTT. This sequence encodes CASSLMSNQPQHF. Combining the CDR3 with reference TRBV7-9 and TRBJ1-5 gives the whole variable domain DTGVSQNPRHKITKRGQNVTFRCDPISEHNRLYWYRQTLGQGPEFLTYFQNEAQLEKSRLLSDRFSAERPKGSFSTLEIQRTEQGDSAMYLCASSLMSNQPQHFGDGTRLSIL.